This is a list of T cell receptor beta chains from one sample in a study of cytomegalovirus exposure and HLA in healthy donors. Profiled with immunoSEQ multiplex PCR; TCRdb holds only in-frame clones, not every one. The table records about 160,000 clones, over 85% of them present only once. Sample: PBMCs. These receptors came from a man younger than 35 in good health and CMV-seropositive. The conserved cysteine and the conserved F or W are not part of the CDR3 here. Clone sizes are given selectively: once, few, many, or a class where the clone is expanded.

>TRBJ2-1|-|TRBV28
ASSWPGQDYNEQF
>TRBJ1-5|-|TRBV1
TSSQDRSFRARPPYSNQPQH
>TRBJ2-5|-|TRBV27
ASSSQTGLETQY
>TRBJ1-2|-|TRBV9
ASSVRAPGGPPVNGYT
>TRBJ2-1|-|TRBV6-5
ASSLTGMGEQF
>TRBJ2-7|-|TRBV19
ASSIGRGPYEQY
>TRBJ2-5|-|TRBV10-1
ASSERSGLNQETQY
>TRBJ1-1|-|TRBV10-3
AIRKESTEAF
>TRBJ2-3|-|TRBV9
ASSVSLRDTQY
>TRBJ1-2|-|TRBV6-5
ASSYSTGFPVGYT
>TRBJ2-3|-|TRBV7-9
ASSLSTSSINTDTQY
>TRBJ2-5|-|TRBV9
ASSVLGGGETQY
>TRBJ1-1|-|TRBV30
AWNPREVEAF
>TRBJ2-7|-|TRBV15
ATKAGYEYEQY
>TRBJ2-3|-|TRBV25-1
ASSGGLAPRTQY
>TRBJ1-2|-|TRBV6-6
ASRQLDPDSFYGYT
>TRBJ1-1|-|TRBV19
ASTGQYPNTEAF
>TRBJ1-2|-|TRBV7-9
ASSSWTGYGYT
>TRBJ1-5|-|TRBV5-1
ASSLTGTGRQPQH
>TRBJ1-2|-|TRBV5-1
ASSPGLLEYGYT
>TRBJ2-7|-|TRBV28
ASSAPGTSRYEQY
>TRBJ2-7|-|TRBV9
ASSVNGQGTGEQY
>TRBJ2-7|few|TRBV21-1
ASSKDKPGESWEQY
>TRBJ1-2|-|TRBV6-5
ASSYRGYGYT